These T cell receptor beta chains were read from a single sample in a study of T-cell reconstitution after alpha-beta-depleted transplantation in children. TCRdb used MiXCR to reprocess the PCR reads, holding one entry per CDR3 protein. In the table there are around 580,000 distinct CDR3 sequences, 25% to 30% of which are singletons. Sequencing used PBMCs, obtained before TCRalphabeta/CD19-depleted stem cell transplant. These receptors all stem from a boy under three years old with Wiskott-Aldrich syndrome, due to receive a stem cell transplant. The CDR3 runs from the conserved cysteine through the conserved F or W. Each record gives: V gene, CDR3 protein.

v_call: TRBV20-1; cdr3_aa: CSARGLAGEGEQYF
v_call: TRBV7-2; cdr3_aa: CASSLETSGRRETQYF
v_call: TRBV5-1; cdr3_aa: CASSLAGDDGYTF
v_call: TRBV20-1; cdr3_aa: CSARLGTEEKLFF
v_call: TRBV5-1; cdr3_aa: CASSRNTGELFF
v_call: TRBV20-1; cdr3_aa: CSATASGQGTYNEQFF
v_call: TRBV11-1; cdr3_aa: CASSNPLGTGTMNTEAFF
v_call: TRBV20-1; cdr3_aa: CSASPSGTYEQYF
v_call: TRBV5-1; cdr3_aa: CASSVTSGTYYEQYF
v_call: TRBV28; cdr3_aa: CASTVSGHKIYGYTF
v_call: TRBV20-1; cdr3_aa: CSAPVSGGYEQYF
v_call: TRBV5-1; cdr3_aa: CASSFRPTRYNEQFF
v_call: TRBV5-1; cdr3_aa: CASSLGQAAEAFF
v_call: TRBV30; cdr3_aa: CAWSVGRGFDQPQHF
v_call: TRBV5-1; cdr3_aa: CASETGDYNEQFF
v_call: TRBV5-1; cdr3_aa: CASSLEFRWRTASGELFF
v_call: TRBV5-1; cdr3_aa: CASSLAPSGYTDTQYF
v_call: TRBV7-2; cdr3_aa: CASSARFGGFYSPLHF
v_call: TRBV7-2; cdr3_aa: CASSFDWSPDTQYF
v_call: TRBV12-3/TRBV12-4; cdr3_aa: CASSFSGSGPYEQYF
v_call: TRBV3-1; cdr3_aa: CASSRRQDQPQHF
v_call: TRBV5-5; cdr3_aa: CASSSGPRSTYEQYF
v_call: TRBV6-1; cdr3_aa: CASSQDRGGNTQYF
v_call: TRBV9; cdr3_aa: CASSDVRTGKGYTGELFF
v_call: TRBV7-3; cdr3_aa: CASSYGPKGSGELFF
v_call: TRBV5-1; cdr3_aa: CASSLEIGQGRETQYF
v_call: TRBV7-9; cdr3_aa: CASSSDGPQHF
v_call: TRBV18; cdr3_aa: CASSKPGQGSYEQYF
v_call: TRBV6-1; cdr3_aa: CASRCHPGNTGELFF
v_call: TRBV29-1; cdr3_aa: CSVDTGYEQYF
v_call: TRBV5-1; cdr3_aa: CASSLGGATGDLTEAFF
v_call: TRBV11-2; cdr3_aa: CASSLGWSRAFF
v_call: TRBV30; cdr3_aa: CAWPRMNREHTEAFF
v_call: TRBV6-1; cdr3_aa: CASSGTSGKLNEQFF
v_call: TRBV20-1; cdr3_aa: CSARYTYTGELFF
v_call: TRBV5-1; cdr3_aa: CASSLNTVPNTEAFF
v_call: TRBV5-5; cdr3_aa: CASSLEVGTSFGTYEQYF
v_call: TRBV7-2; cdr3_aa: CASSPFPTNEKLFF
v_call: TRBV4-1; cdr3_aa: CASMQSGTSVHEQFF
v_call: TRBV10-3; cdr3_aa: CATKGWDDRNNEQFF
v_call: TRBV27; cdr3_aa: CASSSGQGPNTGELFF
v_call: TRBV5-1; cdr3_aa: CASSLESANTEAFF
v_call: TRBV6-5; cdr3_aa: CASSSLTPMNSPLHF
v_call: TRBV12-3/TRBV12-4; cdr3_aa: CASSFLLAGQETQYF
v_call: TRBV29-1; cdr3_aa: CSVPGRSGNYGYTF
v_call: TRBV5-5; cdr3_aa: CASSLGQGHNEQFF
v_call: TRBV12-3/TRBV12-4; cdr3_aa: CASSPTSGRTNEQFF
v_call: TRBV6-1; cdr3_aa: CASRIAGASDTQYF
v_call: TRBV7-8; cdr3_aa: CASSLVEVRENEQFF
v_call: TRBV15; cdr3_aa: CATSRPVVGGNTIYF
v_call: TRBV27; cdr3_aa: CASSLSMGGNEQFF
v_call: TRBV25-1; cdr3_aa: CASSETRLAGDNEQFF
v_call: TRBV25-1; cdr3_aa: CASSPSVGGYEQYF